The 21 T cell receptor beta chains below all came from one sample that was sequenced in a study of T cells in localized non-small cell lung cancer. Generated by immunoSEQ multiplex PCR, the TCRdb table keeps only in-frame clones and is missing some. The sample holds tens of thousands of clones, around 81% seen once. The sample here was PBMCs, taken before any cancer treatment. The receptor source for this set is a man between 40 and 70 years old with stage II lung adenocarcinoma.

This clone is a singleton in its sample. The DNA for the CDR3 is TGCAGCGTTGCTCAAACAGAGAACACTGAAGCTTTCTTT. Protein sequence: CSVAQTENTEAFF. The chain has TRBV29-1 and TRBJ1-1; D call uncertain. V lost 4 bases and J 1 base, leaving 10 bases between the germline ends. CDR3 size: 13 residues. Germline V gene sequence: CDR1 SQVTM, CDR2 ANQGSEA.

This chain joins TRBV30 and TRBJ2-5; no definite D call. V was trimmed by 0 bases and J by 4 bases, leaving 6 bases between them. Germline V gene data show CDR1 as GTSNPN and CDR2 as SVGIG (reference sequence). The CDR3 is 12 residues long. The CDR3 here is CAWSVQRETQYF. The CDR3 region has the DNA TGTGCCTGGAGTGTACAGCGAGAGACCCAGTACTTC.

The chain uses TRBV4-1 and TRBJ2-7, with D possibly matching TRBD1 (6 bases). Germline assignment: CDR1 MGHRA and CDR2 YSYEKL. V was shortened by 0 bases and J by 5 bases, with 11 bases between the two germline ends. CDR3 length: 14 amino acids. CDR3 bases: TGCGCCAGCAGCCAAGAGGGGGCCGTCGACGAGCAGTACTTC. Residues: CASSQEGAVDEQYF.

The genes are TRBV10-3 and TRBJ2-1, with TRBD2 matching 8 bases. V was pared by 0 bases and J by 4 bases, with 2 bases of the junction left unmatched. The CDR3 sequence is 15 residues long. CDR1 ENHRY and CDR2 SYGVKD come from the germline V gene. The CDR3 sequence is CAISESGGGYNEQFF. The CDR3 DNA sequence: TGTGCCATCAGTGAGTCGGGCGGGGGGTACAATGAGCAGTTCTTC.

The chain's CDR3 is CASSLGWGTGRNQETQYF. The DNA for the CDR3 is TGCGCCAGCAGCCTGGGGTGGGGGACAGGGAGGAACCAAGAGACCCAGTACTTC. The chain has TRBV5-1 and TRBJ2-5, with TRBD1 matching 9 bases. Losses at the gene ends were 4 bases for V and 0 bases for J; bases not matched to a gene: 13. This CDR3 region has 18 residues. CDR1 is SGHRS, CDR2 YFSETQ, per germline.

The chain combines TRBV7-3 with TRBJ2-7; D perhaps matches TRBD2 (6 bases). V lost 3 bases and J lost 6, with 18 bases in between. The CDR3 is made up of 15 amino acids. Looked up from germline, CDR1 is SGHTA and CDR2 is FQGTGA. The CDR3 protein is CASSLDAVGGSEQYF. For the CDR3, the DNA is TGTGCCAGCAGCTTGGACGCAGTGGGGGGAAGCGAGCAGTACTTC. The full variable domain, rest sourced from reference TRBV7-3 and TRBJ2-7, is GAGVSQTPSNKVTEKGKYVELRCDPISGHTALYWYRQSLGQGPEFLIYFQGTGAADDSGLPNDRFFAVRPEGSVSTLKIQRTERGDSAVYLCASSLDAVGGSEQYFGPGTRLTVT.

The chain carries TRBV7-9 and TRBJ2-1, with 14 bases identical to TRBD2. The ends lost 2 bases at V and 4 bases at J; junction bases unmatched: 10. This CDR3 comprises 19 residues. Per germline, CDR1 SEHNR and CDR2 FQNEAQ (reference sequence). The CDR3: CASSLRAAGLAGGYNEQFF. Here the CDR3 DNA reads TGTGCCAGCAGCTTAAGGGCAGCTGGACTAGCGGGAGGATACAATGAGCAGTTCTTC.

J is TRBJ2-3 and V is TRBV2; the D gene could be TRBD1 or TRBD2 (5 bases each). V was cut by 7 bases and J by 2 bases, with 13 bases left in between. Germline CDR1 is SNHLY and CDR2 is FYNNEI. The CDR3 is 14 amino acids. CDR3 sequence (DNA): TGTGCCAGCAAACGGGACGCCCTCACAGATACGCAGTATTTT. Amino acids: CASKRDALTDTQYF.

The gene calls are TRBV7-2 and TRBJ2-7; D remains unclear. Looked up from germline, CDR1 is SGHTA and CDR2 is FQGNSA. The V end was cut by 4 bases, the J end by 7 bases, with 8 bases between. CDR3 length: 11 residues. The CDR3 reads CASSYSWEQYF. The CDR3 DNA reads as TGTGCCAGCAGCTACTCTTGGGAGCAGTACTTC.

This sequence joins TRBV5-1 and TRBJ2-7; D call uncertain. The CDR3 covers 11 residues. V dropped 0 bases and J dropped 6 bases, with 4 bases sitting between them. Germline values: CDR1 SGHRS, CDR2 YFSETQ. The CDR3 DNA follows: TGCGCCAGCAGCTTGGGGCCCGAGCAGTACTTC. As protein: CASSLGPEQYF.

The V gene is TRBV27, the J gene TRBJ2-4, with D perhaps matching TRBD1 (5 bases). The CDR3 is 15 residues long. Trimming cost V 6 bases and J 10 bases, with 22 bases left between them. Germline loops: CDR1 MNHEY, CDR2 SMNVEV (reference sequence). The CDR3 is CASSPRGFAQGIQYF. CDR3 DNA: TGTGCCAGCAGCCCCCGTGGGTTCGCCCAGGGTATTCAGTACTTC.

The chain joins TRBV7-2 to TRBJ1-2, with a possible D match to TRBD1 (5 bases). V was trimmed by 5 bases and J by 4 bases, leaving 14 bases between them. Germline CDR1 and CDR2: SGHTA and FQGNSA. This CDR3 comprises 14 residues. CDR3 nucleotides: TGTGCCAGCAGCCGGGGGACGGGATCCTATGGCTACACCTTC. This sequence encodes CASSRGTGSYGYTF.

By share of the sample, this clone is medium-sized. This rearrangement joins TRBV19 to TRBJ1-2; a weak D match, TRBD1 (6 bases). Germline V gives CDR1 LNHDA, CDR2 SQIVND (reference sequence). CDR3 size: 13 residues. V shed 4 bases and J shed 8 bases, with 14 bases lying between them. Here the CDR3 DNA reads TGTGCCAGTAGTAACGGTTTAAGGGGGGGCTACACCTTC. Translating gives CASSNGLRGGYTF.

This clone was seen a few times. V and J are TRBV6-1 and TRBJ2-1; 10 bases match TRBD2. Germline assignment: CDR1 MNHNS and CDR2 SASEGT. The V gene end was trimmed by 9 bases and the J gene end by 7 bases; junction bases not matched to a gene: 9. The CDR3 extends over 14 amino acids. CDR3 coding DNA: TGTGCCAGTCATGTAAGCGGGAGGGGAAATGAGCAGTTCTTC. Its translation is CASHVSGRGNEQFF.

The genes are TRBV5-6 and TRBJ1-4; no firm D call. Germline values: CDR1 SGHDT, CDR2 YYEEEE. There are 13 residues in the CDR3. Deletions cut 0 bases from V and 8 bases from J, with 8 bases between. This CDR3 is CASSLAMGEKLFF. The DNA of the CDR3 is TGTGCCAGCAGCTTGGCGATGGGAGAAAAACTGTTTTTT.

This chain joins TRBV19 and TRBJ1-1, with D possibly being TRBD1 (6 bases). The CDR3 contains 13 residues. With 9 bases removed from V and 0 bases from J, the gap between germline ends came to 11 bases. CDR1 is LNHDA and CDR2 is SQIVND in the germline V gene (reference sequence). CDR3 amino acids: CASGQSMNTEAFF. The CDR3 coding sequence is TGTGCCAGCGGACAGAGCATGAACACTGAAGCTTTCTTT.

The chain uses TRBV6-5 and TRBJ1-5, with 9 bases fitting TRBD1. Per germline, CDR1 MNHEY and CDR2 SVGAGI. This CDR3 region has 15 residues. V was clipped by 6 bases and J by 0 bases; unmatched bases: 3. The CDR3 DNA is TGTGCCAGCAGGAGGGACAGGGATAGCAATCAGCCCCAGCATTTT. Protein product: CASRRDRDSNQPQHF.

The rearrangement links TRBV5-1 to TRBJ1-4; TRBD1 matches at 8 bases. The CDR3 has 14 residues. In germline, CDR1 is SGHRS, CDR2 YFSETQ. V lost 4 bases, J lost 5 bases, and 4 bases stayed unmatched. The CDR3 coding sequence is TGCGCCAGCAGCCCCGGACAGGGAAATGAAAAACTGTTTTTT. The encoded protein is CASSPGQGNEKLFF.

This clone has a single count. The sample has other DNA sequences that encode this CDR3 too. The chain carries TRBV19 and TRBJ2-5; D remains unclear. The CDR3 extends over 13 amino acids. CDR1 LNHDA and CDR2 SQIVND come from the germline V gene (reference sequence). V lost 5 bases and J lost 2, with 9 bases in between. For the CDR3, the DNA is TGTGCCAGTAGTCCGGGTCTTCAAGAGACCCAGTACTTC. It specifies CASSPGLQETQYF.

The chain joins TRBV7-2 to TRBJ2-7; 8 bases agree with TRBD2. J was trimmed by 7 bases and V by 4 bases; bases with no gene match: 6. The CDR3 contains 13 residues. From germline, CDR1 is SGHTA and CDR2 FQGNSA. CDR3 region: CASSSTSAREQYF. CDR3 nucleotides: TGTGCCAGCAGCTCGACTAGCGCACGTGAGCAGTACTTC.

This sequence joins TRBV6-4 and TRBJ2-5; D may match TRBD1 or TRBD2 (5 bases each). Trimming took off 3 bases at V and 7 bases at J, with 12 bases between the two ends. This CDR3 is built from 13 residues. CDR1 and CDR2 (germline): MRHNA, SNTAGT. The CDR3 reads CASSEGVGGTQYF. CDR3 DNA sequence: TGTGCCAGCAGTGAAGGGGTCGGAGGGACCCAGTACTTC.